This T cell receptor beta chain was sequenced in a study of blood T cell repertoires in COVID-19. Sequencing used immunoSEQ multiplex PCR; TCRdb keeps in-frame clones, though not all of them. The repertoire includes some 30,000 clones, 89% of them detected once, and 25% to 35% sits in the top ten. Per the germline V gene, CDR1 is MDHEN and CDR2 is SYDVKM. The V end was cut by 10 bases, the J end by 15 bases, with 22 bases between. This CDR3 comprises 12 residues. The rearrangement joins TRBV28 to TRBJ2-4; D may be TRBD1 (7 bases). The receptor was derived from an elderly man with acute or convalescent COVID-19. The sequenced sample was peripheral blood. The CDR3, as DNA: TGTGCCATCGCGGGGACAGACCGTGAACCGTACTTC. It encodes CAIAGTDREPYF.